The 21 T cell receptor beta chains given below trace back to one sample, sequenced in a study of T-cell reconstitution after alpha-beta-depleted transplantation in children. The authors prepared the TCRbeta library with unique molecular identifiers. TCRdb processed the PCR reads anew with MiXCR; each CDR3 protein has one entry. The repertoire holds about 350,000 distinct CDR3 sequences, with about a sixth as singletons. The sequencing here drew on PBMCs, mostly from graft donor cells, taken 360 days after TCRalphabeta/CD19-depleted stem cell transplant. The receptor set was obtained from a male patient aged 2 to 9 who had a stem cell transplant for acute lymphoblastic leukemia, so the T cells may come from the graft donor.

This clonotype was counted a few times. The gene calls are TRBV20-1 and TRBJ1-6, with D unresolved. This CDR3 is built from 14 residues. V lost 3 bases and J 8 bases, leaving 14 bases between the germline ends. Germline V CDR1 and CDR2: DFQATT, SNEGSKA (reference sequence). CDR3 sequence: CSASPGLRYSPLHF. The DNA of the CDR3 is TGCAGTGCTAGCCCGGGCCTACGGTATTCACCCCTCCACTTT.

This clonotype has a count of ten or more. DNA of the CDR3: TGTGCCACCAGCGTAACGTCGGACAGGGGCGAGCAGTTCTTC. It is translated as CATSVTSDRGEQFF. This chain joins TRBV15 and TRBJ2-1; 9 bases line up with TRBD1. This CDR3 is built from 14 residues. Looked up from germline, CDR1 is LNHNV and CDR2 is YYDKDF (reference sequence). V lost 5 bases, J lost 10 bases, and 9 bases stayed unmatched.

The chain links TRBV30 to TRBJ1-3; D is unclear. Germline lookup yields CDR1 GTSNPN and CDR2 SVGIG (reference sequence). The CDR3 has 14 residues. The V end lost 2 bases, the J end lost 4 bases, and 12 bases lay between the germline ends. The CDR3 loop is CAWSLGSLGNTIYF. Written as DNA, the CDR3 is TGTGCCTGGAGTCTAGGTTCGCTGGGAAACACCATATATTTT.

The chain combines TRBV5-1 with TRBJ2-7; 11 bases are shared with TRBD2. The germline V gene encodes CDR1 SGHRS and CDR2 YFSETQ. The length of the CDR3 is 16 residues. V shed 0 bases and J 4 bases; nucleotides not matched to a gene: 6. In DNA, the CDR3 is TGCGCCAGCAGCTTGGTGGGGACTAGCGGTTTGTACGAGCAGTACTTC. It translates to CASSLVGTSGLYEQYF.

The V and J genes are TRBV6-2 or TRBV6-3 and TRBJ1-1; the D gene is possibly TRBD1 (6 bases). Germline loops: CDR1 MNHEY, CDR2 SVGEGT. Trimming took off 3 bases at V and 1 base at J, with 9 bases between the two ends. The CDR3 is made up of 14 amino acids. CDR3 DNA: TGTGCCAGCAGTTATGGGGGCCCGAACACTGAAGCTTTCTTT. Translated, it gives CASSYGGPNTEAFF.

Only a few counts were recorded for this clonotype. V usage is TRBV4-3 and J usage is TRBJ2-2, with 8 bases aligning to TRBD2. The CDR3 extends over 17 amino acids. V dropped 0 bases and J dropped 4; count of bases not matched to a gene: 7. Germline V lookup: CDR1 LGHNA, CDR2 YSLEER. The CDR3 sequence is CASSQDPVAGFTGELFF. The CDR3 DNA follows: TGCGCCAGCAGCCAAGACCCCGTAGCGGGGTTCACCGGGGAGCTGTTTTTT.

This clonotype was picked up a small number of times. J is TRBJ2-5 and V is TRBV20-1, with 7 bases matching TRBD2. Per germline, CDR1 DFQATT and CDR2 SNEGSKA (reference sequence). The J segment lost 4 bases and the V segment lost 0 bases, leaving 8 bases of the junction unmatched. CDR3 length: 15 residues. The CDR3 spells CSARDGRERGETQYF. The CDR3 bases are TGCAGTGCTAGAGACGGCAGGGAGCGGGGAGAGACCCAGTACTTC.

CDR3 coding DNA: TGCGCCAGCAGCCTATGGGGACAGGAGGAGAATGAGCAGTTCTTC. Translation gives CASSLWGQEENEQFF. The chain couples TRBV5-1 to TRBJ2-1, with 8 bases identical to TRBD1. Germline assignment: CDR1 SGHRS and CDR2 YFSETQ. J lost 7 bases, V lost 4 bases, and 10 bases had no gene match. CDR3 size: 15 residues.

The DNA for the CDR3 is TGTGCCAGCAGCCAAGTAGGGGGTTCATCAACCCATCAGCCCCAGCATTTT. This encodes CASSQVGGSSTHQPQHF. The J gene is TRBJ1-5, the V gene TRBV4-2, with D perhaps matching TRBD1 (6 bases). V gave up 1 base and J gave up 5 bases, with 18 bases separating them. The CDR3 consists of 17 residues. CDR1 and CDR2 from the germline V gene are LGHNA and YNFKEQ.

This clonotype was seen ten or more times. The gene calls are TRBV10-3 and TRBJ2-3; the D call may be TRBD1 or TRBD2 (5 bases each). Germline CDR1 reads ENHRY; CDR2 reads SYGVKD. The CDR3 contains 15 residues. The germline V and J ends were trimmed by 6 bases and 3 bases, with 16 bases remaining between them. The CDR3 region is CAISPQGAMTDTQYF. In DNA form, the CDR3 reads TGTGCCATCAGCCCCCAGGGAGCAATGACAGATACGCAGTATTTT.

This clonotype was seen more than once but under ten times. The chain employs TRBV12-3 or TRBV12-4 and TRBJ2-7; no firm D call. The germline V and J ends were trimmed by 3 bases and 0 bases, with 9 bases remaining between them. The CDR3 length is 14 residues. The CDR3 DNA reads as TGTGCCAGCAGTTTCATGGGCGGCTCCTACGAGCAGTACTTC. Encoded protein: CASSFMGGSYEQYF.

The chain links TRBV20-1 to TRBJ2-3; no firm D call. The CDR3 has 17 residues. V lost 2 bases to trimming and J lost 1 base, with 19 bases between them. Germline V gene sequence: CDR1 DFQATT, CDR2 SNEGSKA (reference sequence). In nucleotides, the CDR3 is TGCAGTGCTAGAAGGTTTAGGATTAACCTCGGCACAGATACGCAGTATTTT. Residues: CSARRFRINLGTDTQYF.

The V call is TRBV12-3 or TRBV12-4, the J call TRBJ2-5; no reliable D call. CDR3 length: 13 residues. V dropped 7 bases and J dropped 4 bases, with 13 bases sitting between them. The CDR3 nucleotides are TGTGCCAGCACCACCTACCCCCTAGAGACCCAGTACTTC. It is translated as CASTTYPLETQYF.

The chain has TRBV29-1 and TRBJ2-2; D ambiguous. The V end lost 3 bases, the J end lost 5 bases, and 10 bases lay between the germline ends. Germline lookup yields CDR1 SQVTM and CDR2 ANQGSEA. This CDR3 spans 13 amino acids. This CDR3 reads CSVDGVGTGELFF. As DNA, the CDR3 is TGCAGCGTTGACGGCGTGGGGACCGGGGAGCTGTTTTTT.

The sample holds many counts of this clonotype. CDR3 sequence: CASRYGQTYEQYF. CDR3 nucleotides: TGTGCCAGCAGGTACGGACAGACCTACGAGCAGTACTTC. The rearrangement uses TRBV28 and TRBJ2-7; D is perhaps TRBD1 (6 bases). Germline V gives CDR1 MDHEN, CDR2 SYDVKM. Trimming left V 6 bases short and J 2 bases short, with 11 bases between. The CDR3 totals 13 residues. The complete variable domain, with remaining parts taken from reference TRBV28 and TRBJ2-7, reads DVKVTQSSRYLVKRTGEKVFLECVQDMDHENMFWYRQDPGLGLRLIYFSYDVKMKEKGDIPEGYSVSREKKERFSLILESASTNQTSMYLCASRYGQTYEQYFGPGTRLTVT.

This chain joins TRBV6-1 and TRBJ1-5; 8 nucleotides agree with TRBD1. With V trimmed by 11 bases and J by 2 bases, 11 bases remained unmatched. This CDR3 comprises 15 residues. CDR1 MNHNS and CDR2 SASEGT come from the germline V gene. CDR3 sequence: CAARDRRAGNQPQHF. CDR3 DNA sequence: TGTGCCGCCCGGGACAGGCGGGCAGGCAATCAGCCCCAGCATTTT.

This clonotype was seen only a few times. The chain is built from TRBV28 and TRBJ2-3; 8 nucleotides agree with TRBD1. The CDR3 consists of 16 residues. The V gene's germline CDR1 is MDHEN and CDR2 SYDVKM. The trim removed 4 bases at V and 6 bases at J, leaving 12 bases unmatched. Here the CDR3 reads CASSSGRQGAHDTQYF. The CDR3 DNA is TGTGCCAGCAGTTCGGGCAGGCAGGGGGCGCACGATACGCAGTATTTT.

This clonotype showed up just a few times. V gene TRBV29-1 combines with J gene TRBJ2-1, with 8 bases identical to TRBD2. The CDR3 has 14 residues. The V gene end was trimmed by 3 bases and the J gene end by 4 bases; junction bases not matched to a gene: 5. Germline V gene lookup returns CDR1 SQVTM and CDR2 ANQGSEA. CDR3 nucleotide sequence: TGCAGCGTTGACTCTAGCGGGTATTACAATGAGCAGTTCTTC. Translated: CSVDSSGYYNEQFF.

A few counts support this clonotype. The V gene is TRBV10-3, the J gene TRBJ2-3; no reliable D call. Germline CDR1 ENHRY, CDR2 SYGVKD. The CDR3 has 13 amino acids. V was trimmed by 2 bases and J by 0 bases, leaving 3 bases between them. In DNA, the CDR3 is TGTGCCATCAGTGAGCCAAGCACAGATACGCAGTATTTT. It is translated as CAISEPSTDTQYF.

This chain uses TRBV2 with TRBJ2-7; D not resolved. The CDR3 contains 13 residues. Germline assignment: CDR1 SNHLY and CDR2 FYNNEI. Trimming pared 7 bases from V and 5 bases from J, leaving 15 bases between. CDR3 DNA: TGTGCCAGCAAAGACCCCCTAAGGAACGAGCAGTACTTC. Protein product: CASKDPLRNEQYF.

The chain recombines TRBV5-5 with TRBJ1-2, with 7 bases aligning to TRBD1. V dropped 5 bases and J dropped 4; count of bases not matched to a gene: 17. This CDR3 spans 17 amino acids. CDR1 SGHKS and CDR2 YYEKEE come from the germline V gene (reference sequence). Here the CDR3 DNA reads TGTGCCAGCAGACGAGACAGGGTCAAAGCCCCTCTCTATGGCTACACCTTC. Translation: CASRRDRVKAPLYGYTF. The full variable domain, completed using reference TRBV5-5 and TRBJ1-2, is DAGVTQSPTHLIKTRGQQVTLRCSPISGHKSVSWYQQVLGQGPQFIFQYYEKEERGRGNFPDRFSARQFPNYSSELNVNALLLGDSALYLCASRRDRVKAPLYGYTFGSGTRLTVV.